What follows are 20 T cell receptor beta chains derived from one specimen sequenced in a study of blood T cell repertoires in COVID-19. The protocol was immunoSEQ multiplex PCR, while the TCRdb copy is restricted to in-frame clones and leaves out a portion. The sample has 400,000 to 500,000 clones, roughly 84% seen once. Sample: PBMCs or T cells enriched from blood (not recorded which). These receptors were collected from a woman younger than 35 who had been exposed to COVID-19.

The V call is TRBV28, the J call TRBJ1-5; D ambiguous. The CDR3 length is 14 residues. Germline V lookup: CDR1 MDHEN, CDR2 SYDVKM. Trimming shortened V by 3 bases and J by 9 bases, and 15 bases separated the two germline ends. The CDR3 sequence: CASSLGSTIMPQHF. The DNA for the CDR3 is TGTGCCAGCAGTTTGGGCAGTACAATCATGCCCCAGCATTTT.

The chain carries TRBV13 and TRBJ2-6, with 9 bases that match TRBD1. This CDR3 contains 15 residues. CDR1 is PRHDT and CDR2 is FYEKMQ in the germline V gene (reference sequence). The V gene end was trimmed by 6 bases and the J gene end by 4 bases; junction bases not matched to a gene: 4. The CDR3 is CASRGQGTGANVLTF. The CDR3 DNA follows: TGTGCCAGCAGGGGACAGGGTACAGGGGCCAACGTCCTGACTTTC.

The count of this clone is one. The chain carries TRBV20-1 and TRBJ2-7, with TRBD2 as a possible D gene (5 bases). Germline loops: CDR1 DFQATT, CDR2 SNEGSKA (reference sequence). The CDR3 loop spans 13 amino acids. Trimming removed 3 bases at V and 6 bases at J, with 15 bases between. In DNA, the CDR3 is TGCAGTGCTAGTCCCATCAGGACTGGCGAGCAGTACTTC. Translation gives CSASPIRTGEQYF.

The genes are TRBV7-8 and TRBJ2-2; D not resolved. CDR3 length: 16 residues. Trimming took off 5 bases at V and 1 base at J, with 14 bases between the two ends. Germline-derived CDR1 and CDR2 are SGHVS and FQNEAQ. The CDR3 DNA sequence: TGTGCCAGCAGCCACGTCTCGACTGTGAACACCGGGGAGCTGTTTTTT. Encoded protein: CASSHVSTVNTGELFF.

Here the CDR3 DNA reads TGCGCCAGCAGCCATGGGTCAGGGGAAGCTTTCTTT. Its protein product is CASSHGSGEAFF. The rearrangement joins TRBV4-3 to TRBJ1-1, with D possibly TRBD1 on 5 matching bases. The ends were cut back, 3 bases at V and 8 bases at J, with 10 bases in the middle. CDR1 and CDR2 (germline): LGHNA, YSLEER. The CDR3 is 12 residues long.

The J gene is TRBJ2-3, the V gene TRBV4-2; 9 bases line up with TRBD2. The CDR3 consists of 20 residues. Germline lookup yields CDR1 LGHNA and CDR2 YNFKEQ. The junction had 16 bases not matched to a gene; V was cut back by 0 bases and J by 3 bases. For the CDR3, the DNA is TGTGCCAGCAGCCAAGACCCACGCCCCTCTAGAGCGGGAGGAACAGATACGCAGTATTTT. As protein: CASSQDPRPSRAGGTDTQYF.

The V call is TRBV18, the J call TRBJ1-1; 9 bases agree with TRBD1. From germline, CDR1 is KGHSH and CDR2 LQKENI. The CDR3 is made up of 17 amino acids. V lost 5 bases and J lost 0; bases outside the gene matches: 10. The CDR3 coding sequence is TGTGCCAGCTCATATAACGGACAGGGGCCGATGAACACTGAAGCTTTCTTT. It translates to CASSYNGQGPMNTEAFF.

J is TRBJ1-6 and V is TRBV3-1 (or the pseudogene TRBV3-2); the D gene is possibly TRBD1 (6 bases). From germline, CDR1 is LGHDT and CDR2 YNNKEL (reference sequence). With 4 bases removed from V and 15 bases from J, the gap between germline ends came to 13 bases. The CDR3 covers 12 residues. CDR3 DNA: TGTGCCAGCAGCCGAACGGGACACTTCCTCCACTTT. The encoded protein is CASSRTGHFLHF.

This clone appeared once. The chain uses TRBV7-7 and TRBJ2-5; perhaps TRBD1 as D (5 bases). Trimming cost V 5 bases and J 0 bases, with 7 bases left between them. The CDR3 is made up of 13 amino acids. The germline V gene encodes CDR1 SSHAT and CDR2 FNYEAQ (reference sequence). In nucleotides, the CDR3 is TGTGCCAGCAGCGCAGGGTACCAAGAGACCCAGTACTTC. Translation gives CASSAGYQETQYF.

The chain links TRBV28 to TRBJ2-7; 7 bases line up with TRBD2. V lost 6 bases to trimming and J lost 1 base; unmatched junction nucleotides: 12. This CDR3 contains 16 residues. Germline CDR1 MDHEN, CDR2 SYDVKM. CDR3 region: CASRPGGTKGSYEQYF. DNA of the CDR3: TGTGCCAGCAGACCTGGCGGGACTAAGGGGTCCTACGAGCAGTACTTC.

This rearrangement joins TRBV12-3 or TRBV12-4 to TRBJ1-5; unclear D gene. CDR3 size: 13 residues. This CDR3 reads CACNRRESQPQHF. CDR3 bases: TGTGCTTGTAACCGGAGGGAAAGTCAGCCCCAGCATTTT.

This chain links TRBV6-2 or TRBV6-3 with TRBJ1-4; 9 positions agree with TRBD1. CDR3 size: 16 residues. Germline V CDR1 and CDR2: MNHEY, SVGEGT. J was trimmed by 8 bases and V by 6 bases; bases with no gene match: 13. The chain's CDR3 is CASSRPGTGSYEKLFF. The CDR3, as DNA: TGTGCCAGCAGCCGCCCCGGGACAGGGTCTTACGAAAAACTGTTTTTT.

CDR3 sequence reads: CASSSGGKSHGYTF. As DNA, the CDR3 is TGTGCCAGCAGTTCCGGGGGGAAGTCGCATGGCTACACCTTC. This chain joins TRBV28 and TRBJ1-2; the D gene is possibly TRBD1 (5 bases). CDR1 MDHEN and CDR2 SYDVKM come from the germline V gene. The CDR3 consists of 14 residues. V lost 4 bases, J lost 6 bases, and 15 bases lay in between.

V usage is TRBV19 and J usage is TRBJ1-1, with 10 bases lining up with TRBD1. The CDR3 loop spans 14 amino acids. V lost 7 bases and J lost 4; bases outside the gene matches: 6. The V gene's germline CDR1 is LNHDA and CDR2 SQIVND (reference sequence). The CDR3, as DNA: TGTGCCAGTAAAGAGAGGACAGGGGGCACTGAAGCTTTCTTT. This sequence encodes CASKERTGGTEAFF.

The V gene is TRBV18, the J gene TRBJ2-3; D not certain. Germline CDR1 reads KGHSH; CDR2 reads LQKENI. Trimming removed 1 base at V and 0 bases at J, with 17 bases between. CDR3 size: 18 residues. CDR3 loop: CASSPLTRELASTDTQYF. CDR3 nucleotide sequence: TGTGCCAGCTCACCACTGACTCGAGAGTTGGCTAGCACAGATACGCAGTATTTT.

This chain connects TRBV13 to TRBJ2-7; TRBD2 agrees at 12 bases. CDR1 PRHDT and CDR2 FYEKMQ come from the germline V gene (reference sequence). The ends lost 4 bases at V and 7 bases at J; junction bases unmatched: 11. There are 16 residues in the CDR3. CDR3: CASSSHGLAGRSEQYF. The CDR3 DNA reads as TGTGCCAGCAGCTCCCACGGACTAGCGGGAAGAAGTGAGCAGTACTTC.

The sample holds one count of this clone. The chain couples TRBV3-1 (or the pseudogene TRBV3-2) to TRBJ2-1; tentative D call: TRBD1 (6 bases). The germline gives CDR1 LGHDT, CDR2 YNNKEL (reference sequence). Trimming removed 4 bases from V and 8 bases from J, with 18 bases in between. CDR3 length: 15 amino acids. CDR3 loop: CASSPDPGQLHEQFF. In nucleotides, the CDR3 is TGTGCCAGCAGCCCTGACCCGGGACAACTTCATGAGCAGTTCTTC.

This rearrangement joins TRBV15 to TRBJ1-2; D uncertain. Germline-derived CDR1 and CDR2 are LNHNV and YYDKDF (reference sequence). Trimming cost V 3 bases and J 3 bases, with 8 bases left between them. The CDR3 loop spans 13 amino acids. The CDR3, as DNA: TGTGCCACCAGCAGGTATCCGGACTATGGCTACACCTTC. It specifies CATSRYPDYGYTF.

This chain uses TRBV2 with TRBJ1-2; 9 bases align to TRBD1. Germline trimming cut 3 bases from V and 8 bases from J; bases unmatched to any gene: 10. The CDR3 has 15 amino acids. Germline-derived CDR1 and CDR2 are SNHLY and FYNNEI. CDR3 sequence: CASSDQGQGSLGYTF. DNA for the CDR3: TGTGCCAGCAGTGACCAGGGACAGGGTTCATTAGGCTACACCTTC.

The V call is TRBV11-3, the J call TRBJ2-3, with 9 nucleotides matching TRBD2. This CDR3 is built from 15 residues. Trimming cost V 1 base and J 1 base; bases outside gene matches: 0. Germline V CDR1 and CDR2: SGHNT, YENEEA. The CDR3 loop is CASSLVAGGTDTQYF. CDR3 sequence (DNA): TGTGCCAGCAGCTTAGTAGCGGGGGGCACAGATACGCAGTATTTT.